The 28 T cell receptor beta chains below all came from one sample that was sequenced in a study of blood T cell repertoires in COVID-19. Sequenced by immunoSEQ multiplex PCR; TCRdb stores in-frame clones only, minus some. The sample carries about 120,000 clones, just over 85% recorded once. The sample consisted of peripheral blood. The origin of the receptors is a middle-aged man with acute or convalescent COVID-19.

The table lists this clone with a few counts. V and J are TRBV5-4 and TRBJ2-1, with D unclear. The CDR3 sequence is 13 residues long. Trimming shortened V by 2 bases and J by 6 bases, and 9 bases separated the two germline ends. Germline loops: CDR1 SGHNT, CDR2 YYREEE (reference sequence). The CDR3 loop reads CASSFPGSNEQFF. CDR3 DNA sequence: TGTGCCAGCAGCTTCCCAGGATCCAATGAGCAGTTCTTC. The variable domain in full, with the rest retrieved from reference TRBV5-4 and TRBJ2-1, is ETGVTQSPTHLIKTRGQQVTLRCSSQSGHNTVSWYQQALGQGPQFIFQYYREEENGRGNFPPRFSGLQFPNYSSELNVNALELDDSALYLCASSFPGSNEQFFGPGTRLTVL.

The rearrangement joins TRBV19 to TRBJ1-5; 7 bases fit TRBD1. V dropped 6 bases and J dropped 9; count of bases not matched to a gene: 20. Germline V lookup: CDR1 LNHDA, CDR2 SQIVND (reference sequence). The CDR3 is made up of 17 amino acids. In DNA form, the CDR3 reads TGTGCCAGTAGGCCGGGACAGCCCCTCAATCAATGTCCGCCCCAGCATTTT. Translated, it gives CASRPGQPLNQCPPQHF.

This chain joins TRBV5-4 and TRBJ2-7; tentatively, D is TRBD1 (5 bases). The CDR3 is 12 residues long. The V end was cut by 0 bases, the J end by 5 bases, with 6 bases between. Germline V gene data show CDR1 as SGHNT and CDR2 as YYREEE (reference sequence). DNA of the CDR3: TGTGCCAGCAGCTTGGTCAGGGACGAGCAGTACTTC. Translation: CASSLVRDEQYF. Supplemented by reference TRBV5-4 and TRBJ2-7, the full variable domain reads ETGVTQSPTHLIKTRGQQVTLRCSSQSGHNTVSWYQQALGQGPQFIFQYYREEENGRGNFPPRFSGLQFPNYSSELNVNALELDDSALYLCASSLVRDEQYFGPGTRLTVT.

The CDR3 here is CASSDRTNQYEQYF. The CDR3 DNA sequence: TGTGCCAGCAGCGACAGGACGAATCAATACGAGCAGTACTTC. V gene TRBV2 combines with J gene TRBJ2-7; perhaps TRBD1 as D (6 bases). CDR1 SNHLY and CDR2 FYNNEI come from the germline V gene. The ends were cut back, 6 bases at V and 4 bases at J, with 16 bases in the middle. The CDR3 runs to 14 residues. The whole variable domain, remainder taken from reference TRBV2 and TRBJ2-7, is EPEVTQTPSHQVTQMGQEVILRCVPISNHLYFYWYRQILGQKVEFLVSFYNNEISEKSEIFDDQFSVERPDGSNFTLKIRSTKLEDSAMYFCASSDRTNQYEQYFGPGTRLTVT.

The rearrangement joins TRBV7-2 to TRBJ1-3; no reliable D call. From germline, CDR1 is SGHTA and CDR2 FQGNSA. Trimming took 5 bases from V and 0 from J, leaving 11 bases between them. The CDR3 covers 15 residues. The CDR3 spells CASSPQSGSGNTIYF. CDR3 nucleotide sequence: TGTGCCAGCAGCCCCCAGAGCGGCTCTGGAAACACCATATATTTT. Variable domain in full (rest from reference TRBV7-2 and TRBJ1-3): GAGVSQSPSNKVTEKGKDVELRCDPISGHTALYWYRQSLGQGLEFLIYFQGNSAPDKSGLPSDRFSAERTGGSVSTLTIQRTQQEDSAVYLCASSPQSGSGNTIYFGEGSWLTVV.

This sequence joins TRBV14 and TRBJ2-1; 9 positions match TRBD1. CDR1 and CDR2 from the germline V gene are SGHDN and FVKESK. V lost 7 bases to trimming and J lost 5 bases; unmatched junction nucleotides: 9. The CDR3 consists of 15 residues. The CDR3 coding sequence is TGTGCCAGCACGAAAAGACAGGGGGAGAACAATGAGCAGTTCTTC. Translation: CASTKRQGENNEQFF.

V is TRBV12-5 and J is TRBJ2-5; perhaps TRBD2 as D (6 bases). V lost 6 bases and J lost 5, with 19 bases in between. This CDR3 spans 15 amino acids. From germline, CDR1 is LGHNT and CDR2 FRNRAP. In DNA, the CDR3 is TGTGCTAGTGGCTCTCCCACTAGCTGGAGTGAGACCCAGTACTTC. Amino acids: CASGSPTSWSETQYF.

In this sample, this clone turned up a few times. V is TRBV4-3 and J is TRBJ2-5, with 9 bases fitting TRBD2. The V segment lost 4 bases and the J segment 3 bases; nucleotides outside the gene matches: 6. The CDR3 has 15 residues. The V gene's germline CDR1 is LGHNA and CDR2 YSLEER. CDR3 protein: CASSLDPSGKETQYF. The CDR3, as DNA: TGCGCCAGCAGCCTCGACCCTAGCGGGAAAGAGACCCAGTACTTC.

The chain recombines TRBV6-5 with TRBJ2-1; 8 nucleotides match TRBD1. V lost 5 bases to trimming and J lost 8 bases; unmatched junction nucleotides: 5. From germline, CDR1 is MNHEY and CDR2 SVGAGI. The CDR3 is made up of 13 amino acids. The CDR3 sequence: CASSLTDRDEQFF. In DNA form, the CDR3 reads TGTGCCAGCAGTCTAACGGACAGGGATGAGCAGTTCTTC.

This clone has just a few counts. The genes are TRBV2 and TRBJ2-5; D unresolved. Per germline, CDR1 SNHLY and CDR2 FYNNEI. The CDR3 has 13 residues. Trimming cost V 6 bases and J 2 bases, with 10 bases left between them. CDR3 sequence: CASRAARQETQYF. As DNA, the CDR3 is TGTGCCAGCAGGGCGGCGCGGCAAGAGACCCAGTACTTC.

The chain has TRBV25-1 and TRBJ1-1; D possibly corresponds to TRBD1 (5 bases). The CDR3 totals 15 residues. Germline CDR1 is MGHDK and CDR2 is SYGVNS. V shed 6 bases and J shed 3 bases, with 17 bases lying between them. CDR3 in amino acids: CASSRVTERDTEAFF. As DNA, the CDR3 is TGTGCCAGCAGCCGAGTGACAGAAAGGGACACTGAAGCTTTCTTT.

This clone was seen a single time. The chain carries TRBV5-4 and TRBJ2-7; 12 nucleotides align to TRBD2. CDR3 size: 15 residues. Trimming took 4 bases from V and 4 from J; bases not matched to a gene: 6. Germline V lookup: CDR1 SGHNT, CDR2 YYREEE (reference sequence). CDR3 in amino acids: CASSIRLAGVYEQYF. The CDR3 coding sequence is TGTGCCAGCAGCATACGACTAGCGGGAGTTTACGAGCAGTACTTC. Complete variable domain (other parts from reference TRBV5-4 and TRBJ2-7): ETGVTQSPTHLIKTRGQQVTLRCSSQSGHNTVSWYQQALGQGPQFIFQYYREEENGRGNFPPRFSGLQFPNYSSELNVNALELDDSALYLCASSIRLAGVYEQYFGPGTRLTVT.

This clone was recorded only once. The rearrangement links TRBV3-1 (or the pseudogene TRBV3-2) to TRBJ2-2; D is unclear. Trimming took 5 bases from V and 5 from J, leaving 21 bases between them. Germline-derived CDR1 and CDR2 are LGHDT and YNNKEL (reference sequence). The CDR3 runs to 17 residues. In DNA form, the CDR3 reads TGTGCCAGCAGCGACCCCTTTGTGACCATCGGGACCGGGGAGCTGTTTTTT. Protein: CASSDPFVTIGTGELFF.

This clone was seen a single time. CDR3 coding DNA: TGTGCCAGCAGTTCTCCGGGACATCGGGGTCCCCTCCACTTT. It is translated as CASSSPGHRGPLHF. This rearrangement joins TRBV6-5 to TRBJ1-6; D is possibly TRBD1 (6 bases). Germline-derived CDR1 and CDR2 are MNHEY and SVGAGI. This CDR3 has 14 amino acids. V was clipped by 4 bases and J by 13 bases, with 17 bases between them.

The CDR3 is CASSLGRTGGFAEAFF. In DNA form, the CDR3 reads TGCGCCAGCAGCTTGGGAAGGACAGGGGGCTTCGCTGAAGCTTTCTTT. V is TRBV5-1 and J is TRBJ1-1, with 11 bases fitting TRBD1. V trimming: 0 bases; J trimming: 6 bases; junction bases outside the gene matches: 7. The CDR3 consists of 16 residues. The germline gives CDR1 SGHRS, CDR2 YFSETQ.

This sequence joins TRBV19 and TRBJ1-6; D uncertain. The CDR3 runs to 14 residues. V lost 1 base to trimming and J lost 9 bases, with 10 bases between them. Germline V lookup: CDR1 LNHDA, CDR2 SQIVND (reference sequence). CDR3 residues: CASSIAGYGSPLHF. The CDR3, as DNA: TGTGCCAGTAGTATAGCGGGGTACGGTTCACCCCTCCACTTT.

The V and J genes are TRBV29-1 and TRBJ2-1; 14 bases map to TRBD2. V dropped 8 bases and J dropped 10; count of bases not matched to a gene: 4. The CDR3 is 12 residues long. In germline, CDR1 is SQVTM, CDR2 ANQGSEA. The CDR3 reads CSTGLAGGEQFF. CDR3 coding DNA: TGCAGCACCGGACTAGCGGGAGGAGAGCAGTTCTTC.

The chain combines TRBV7-8 with TRBJ1-1, with D possibly being TRBD1 (5 bases). The V end lost 5 bases, the J end lost 12 bases, and 25 bases lay between the germline ends. The CDR3 length is 15 residues. CDR1 is SGHVS and CDR2 is FQNEAQ in the germline V gene. CDR3: CASSLRDEPTLGTFF. The CDR3 coding sequence is TGTGCCAGCAGCCTGCGGGACGAACCTACTTTGGGGACTTTCTTT.

This chain links TRBV19 with TRBJ1-3; perhaps TRBD1 as D (6 bases). This CDR3 region has 15 residues. Germline values: CDR1 LNHDA, CDR2 SQIVND (reference sequence). The ends were cut back, 7 bases at V and 4 bases at J, with 17 bases in the middle. The CDR3 nucleotides are TGTGCCAGTACTCCCCCAGGGGCGCTGGGAAACACCATATATTTT. Its protein is CASTPPGALGNTIYF. Filled out from reference TRBV19 and TRBJ1-3, the complete variable domain reads DGGITQSPKYLFRKEGQNVTLSCEQNLNHDAMYWYRQDPGQGLRLIYYSQIVNDFQKGDIAEGYSVSREKKESFPLTVTSAQKNPTAFYLCASTPPGALGNTIYFGEGSWLTVV.

This clone occurred a few times. The chain is built from TRBV7-9 and TRBJ1-1; perhaps TRBD1 as D (5 bases). The CDR3 has 14 amino acids. CDR1 is SEHNR and CDR2 is FQNEAQ in the germline V gene (reference sequence). The V and J ends lost 3 bases and 8 bases respectively, with 16 bases between them. As DNA, the CDR3 is TGTGCCAGCAGCTTCTGGTCTGGGGGAGGGGAAGCTTTCTTT. Amino acid sequence: CASSFWSGGGEAFF. Together with reference TRBV7-9 and TRBJ1-1, the CDR3 gives the full variable domain: DTGVSQNPRHKITKRGQNVTFRCDPISEHNRLYWYRQTLGQGPEFLTYFQNEAQLEKSRLLSDRFSAERPKGSFSTLEIQRTEQGDSAMYLCASSFWSGGGEAFFGQGTRLTVV.

CDR3 sequence (DNA): TGTGCCAGCAGCTTAAGTCCAGGGGGTGGTTCACCCCTCCACTTT. It is translated as CASSLSPGGGSPLHF. The chain carries TRBV7-3 and TRBJ1-6, with 7 positions matching TRBD1. Germline CDR1 is SGHTA and CDR2 is FQGTGA. Trimming removed 1 base from V and 9 bases from J; junction bases left unmatched: 6. The CDR3 extends over 15 amino acids.

This clone was observed once. The chain carries TRBV6-5 and TRBJ2-5, with D perhaps TRBD1 (7 bases). CDR3 length: 15 amino acids. Germline V gene sequence: CDR1 MNHEY, CDR2 SVGAGI. The ends were cut back, 7 bases at V and 5 bases at J, with 20 bases in the middle. The CDR3 DNA reads TGTGCCAGCACCCCGACTAGGGGGCCTGTGGAGACCCAGTACTTC. This gives the protein CASTPTRGPVETQYF.

The rearrangement joins TRBV27 to TRBJ2-1; TRBD1 matches 9 bases. Germline loops: CDR1 MNHEY, CDR2 SMNVEV (reference sequence). This CDR3 region has 15 residues. J was trimmed by 8 bases and V by 2 bases; bases with no gene match: 7. The CDR3 here is CASSLNRDRADEQFF. The CDR3 DNA follows: TGTGCCAGCAGTTTAAACCGGGACAGGGCCGATGAGCAGTTCTTC.

V usage is TRBV6-2 or TRBV6-3 and J usage is TRBJ1-6; the match to TRBD1 covers 7 bases. CDR3 size: 14 residues. Germline V gene sequence: CDR1 MNHEY, CDR2 SVGEGT. Trimming took 6 bases from V and 9 from J; bases not matched to a gene: 8. CDR3 sequence reads: CASSRGTAASPLHF. CDR3 nucleotides: TGTGCCAGCAGCCGCGGGACAGCCGCTTCACCCCTCCACTTT.

The chain combines TRBV7-2 with TRBJ1-4; D is possibly TRBD1 (6 bases). Germline-derived CDR1 and CDR2 are SGHTA and FQGNSA. The CDR3 runs to 17 residues. With 5 bases removed from V and 5 bases from J, the gap between germline ends came to 21 bases. The CDR3 nucleotides read TGTGCCAGCAGCCCGGGACTGCGGGGGGCGGGAAATGAAAAACTGTTTTTT. This encodes CASSPGLRGAGNEKLFF.

This chain uses TRBV9 with TRBJ2-1; 7 bases match TRBD1. Looked up from germline, CDR1 is SGDLS and CDR2 is YYNGEE. The CDR3 has 16 residues. Trimming removed 5 bases from V and 3 bases from J; junction bases left unmatched: 11. The CDR3 sequence: CASSHDRERGYNEQFF. CDR3 coding DNA: TGTGCCAGCAGTCACGACAGGGAAAGAGGCTACAATGAGCAGTTCTTC.

The chain joins TRBV7-2 to TRBJ2-1, with D possibly being TRBD1 (6 bases). The CDR3 runs 13 residues. V was trimmed by 3 bases and J by 10 bases, leaving 13 bases between them. Looked up from germline, CDR1 is SGHTA and CDR2 is FQGNSA. The DNA of the CDR3 is TGTGCCAGCAGCTTTTCCAGGGGTCGGGAGCAGTTCTTC. This gives the protein CASSFSRGREQFF.

This clone was counted only a few times. The gene calls are TRBV4-2 and TRBJ2-7; weak D call: TRBD1 (5 bases). Trimming shortened V by 0 bases and J by 3 bases, and 9 bases separated the two germline ends. Germline-derived CDR1 and CDR2 are LGHNA and YNFKEQ. CDR3 length: 14 amino acids. The CDR3 is CASSQETDDYEQYF. CDR3 nucleotide sequence: TGTGCCAGCAGCCAAGAGACAGATGACTACGAGCAGTACTTC.